This TCR beta chain was captured by sequencing in a study of spatial heterogeneity in lung cancer. Study-wide results and caveats: How many expanded intratumoral alpha and beta TCRs were present tracked the tumor mutation count, which was a count of nonsynonymous mutations.

The CDR3 is 13 residues long. V gave up 5 bases and J gave up 5 bases; unmatched junction bases: 9. Germline CDR1 SQVTM, CDR2 ANQGSEA. The time point is: sample taken at primary tumor resection. Donation came from about 72 patients with untreated early-stage non-small cell lung cancer. Extraction of whole RNA from tumor, nontumor lung or frozen PBMC preceded unsorted sequencing. TCR cDNA molecules each carried a unique molecular identifier. TCRdb itself ran the 5' RACE reads through MiXCR, one entry per CDR3 protein. The table shows approximately 23,000 distinct CDR3 sequences, with about 4.4% occurring only once. Comment on this clonotype: Its target is not known.

The sequences come from lung tumor tissue, collected at surgery. The rearrangement joins TRBV29-1 to TRBJ2-7, with 7 bases lining up with TRBD2. This clonotype originated in a male donor with early-stage non-small cell lung cancer. The CDR3 region is CSVRGLVGHEQYF. The CDR3, as DNA: TGCAGCGTTCGAGGACTAGTCGGCCACGAGCAGTACTTC.